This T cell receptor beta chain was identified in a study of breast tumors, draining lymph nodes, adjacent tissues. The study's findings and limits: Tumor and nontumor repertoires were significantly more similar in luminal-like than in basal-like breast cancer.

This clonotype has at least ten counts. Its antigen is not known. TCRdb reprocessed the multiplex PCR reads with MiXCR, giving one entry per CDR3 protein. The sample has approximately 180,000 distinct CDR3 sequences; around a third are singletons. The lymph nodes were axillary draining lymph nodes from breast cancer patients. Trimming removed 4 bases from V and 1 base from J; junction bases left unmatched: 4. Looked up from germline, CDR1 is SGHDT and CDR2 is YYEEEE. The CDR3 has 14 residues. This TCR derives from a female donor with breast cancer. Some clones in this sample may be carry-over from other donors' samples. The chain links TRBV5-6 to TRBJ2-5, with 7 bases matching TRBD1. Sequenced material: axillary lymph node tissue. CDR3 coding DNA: TGTGCCAGCAGCACGGGGACAGTCCAAGAGACCCAGTACTTC. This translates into CASSTGTVQETQYF.